This T cell receptor (beta chain) was recovered during a study of blood T cell repertoires in COVID-19. About the study: Both acute and convalescent COVID-19 samples were obtained from the United States, Italy and Spain. PBMCs, B-cell-depleted T cells, or T cells were the source of the cDNA or gDNA that made up the material.

Per the original methods: Researchers report that nucleated cell counts were estimated from reference gene primer amplification. Profiled with immunoSEQ multiplex PCR; TCRdb holds only in-frame clones, not every one. Clone size and the V and J calls come from that table; the DNA yielded D and trimming. Of about 100,000 clones listed, around four fifths are singletons. The germline V gene encodes CDR1 MDHEN and CDR2 SYDVKM. This CDR3 is 15 amino acids long. Trimming took 2 bases from V and 4 from J, leaving 11 bases between them. Sequences were obtained from peripheral blood. J is TRBJ1-4 and V is TRBV28; TRBD1 might be the D (6 bases). The receptor was derived from a man in his sixties or seventies with active or convalescent COVID-19. CDR3 sequence reads: CASSLKTGLNEKLFF. In nucleotides, the CDR3 is TGTGCCAGCAGTTTAAAGACAGGCCTTAATGAAAAACTGTTTTTT.